This entry lists 24 T cell receptor beta chains sequenced from one sample in a study of cytomegalovirus exposure and HLA in healthy donors. With 60 Vbeta and 13 Jbeta primers, the PCR was carried out. Profiling relied on immunoSEQ multiplex PCR, and the TCRdb table lists in-frame clones only, not all of them. In the table there are about 150,000 clones, 70% to 80% of which are singletons. Sequenced material: PBMCs. The receptors shown here come from a human donor in good health.

This clone was counted a single time. The chain uses TRBV6-5 and TRBJ1-2, with D possibly matching TRBD1 (5 bases). This CDR3 comprises 14 residues. The germline V and J ends were trimmed by 6 bases and 3 bases, with 14 bases remaining between them. In germline, CDR1 is MNHEY, CDR2 SVGAGI. The CDR3 bases are TGTGCCAGCAGGCGGGGCTCCGGGGACTATGGCTACACCTTC. Amino acids: CASRRGSGDYGYTF.

The genes are TRBV7-6 and TRBJ2-7; tentative D call: TRBD2 (7 bases). The CDR3 spans 14 residues. With 3 bases removed from V and 4 bases from J, the gap between germline ends came to 13 bases. From germline, CDR1 is SGHVS and CDR2 FNYEAQ. The DNA for the CDR3 is TGTGCCAGCAGCTTGGGGGCGGGGGCGTACGAGCAGTACTTC. Translated, it gives CASSLGAGAYEQYF.

The chain joins TRBV6-1 to TRBJ1-4, with D hard to call. V lost 2 bases to trimming and J lost 12 bases, with 7 bases between them. The CDR3 has 11 amino acids. Germline CDR1 MNHNS, CDR2 SASEGT. The CDR3 loop reads CASSELLELFF. CDR3 nucleotides: TGTGCCAGCAGTGAATTATTAGAACTGTTTTTT.

The genes are TRBV18 and TRBJ2-1, with 11 bases aligning to TRBD2. Trimming cost V 2 bases and J 10 bases; bases outside gene matches: 16. Germline V lookup: CDR1 KGHSH, CDR2 LQKENI. This CDR3 contains 18 residues. The CDR3 DNA reads TGTGCCAGCTCACCATCGAACCTACTAGCGGGGGTTACTAGAGAGCAGTTCTTC. It is translated as CASSPSNLLAGVTREQFF.

The chain uses TRBV10-3 and TRBJ2-5; possibly TRBD2 for D (5 bases). The germline CDR1 and CDR2 sequences are ENHRY and SYGVKD. This CDR3 has 13 residues. V shed 10 bases and J shed 5 bases, with 17 bases lying between them. The CDR3 sequence: CATLSGSGETQYF. The CDR3 DNA sequence: TGTGCCACCCTCAGTGGGAGTGGGGAGACCCAGTACTTC.

This chain connects TRBV6-4 to TRBJ2-5; TRBD2 might be the D (6 bases). Trimming removed 4 bases from V and 2 bases from J, with 11 bases in between. The germline gives CDR1 MRHNA, CDR2 SNTAGT. The CDR3 is 14 amino acids. CDR3 DNA sequence: TGTGCCAGCAGTGCTTATGGGGGGCAAGAGACCCAGTACTTC. Residues: CASSAYGGQETQYF.

A few counts support this clone. The chain is built from TRBV7-2 and TRBJ2-4; tentative D call: TRBD2 (5 bases). This CDR3 has 17 residues. Trimming took 0 bases from V and 1 from J, leaving 13 bases between them. In germline, CDR1 is SGHTA, CDR2 FQGNSA. The CDR3 nucleotides read TGTGCCAGCAGCTTAGCCCGGGAAGTGCGGGCCAAAAACATTCAGTACTTC. It specifies CASSLAREVRAKNIQYF.

V usage is TRBV18 and J usage is TRBJ1-2; D unclear. Germline-derived CDR1 and CDR2 are KGHSH and LQKENI. The CDR3 has 14 amino acids. V lost 3 bases and J 5 bases, leaving 13 bases between the germline ends. The CDR3 DNA reads as TGTGCCAGCTCACCGGGCATCCGTCAGTATGGCTACACCTTC. Translation gives CASSPGIRQYGYTF.

This clone was seen a few times. At the DNA level, this CDR3 is encoded by other sequences in the same sample as well. The chain links TRBV28 to TRBJ1-2; the match to TRBD1 covers 8 bases. V shed 6 bases and J 8 bases; nucleotides not matched to a gene: 2. Germline loops: CDR1 MDHEN, CDR2 SYDVKM. CDR3 size: 11 residues. The CDR3 DNA follows: TGTGCCAGCAGCCCAGGGGGCGGCTACACCTTC. Encoded protein: CASSPGGGYTF.

The chain carries TRBV6-1 and TRBJ2-2; D remains unclear. V lost 0 bases and J 8 bases, leaving 7 bases between the germline ends. The CDR3 runs 13 residues. Germline assignment: CDR1 MNHNS and CDR2 SASEGT. The CDR3 protein is CASSEASTGELFF. CDR3 coding DNA: TGTGCCAGCAGTGAAGCGTCGACAGGGGAGCTGTTTTTT.

V usage is TRBV7-8 and J usage is TRBJ2-7, with 12 bases matching TRBD2. Germline V gives CDR1 SGHVS, CDR2 FQNEAQ. The CDR3 contains 16 residues. The J segment lost 2 bases and the V segment lost 3 bases, leaving 5 bases of the junction unmatched. CDR3 coding DNA: TGTGCCAGCAGCTTCGCCCTAGCGGGGGGGACCTACGAGCAGTACTTC. Residues: CASSFALAGGTYEQYF.

This clone appeared a single time. This chain links TRBV5-4 with TRBJ2-1; TRBD2 agrees at 12 bases. The junction had 10 bases not matched to a gene; V was cut back by 3 bases and J by 3 bases. The CDR3 consists of 18 residues. Germline V lookup: CDR1 SGHNT, CDR2 YYREEE (reference sequence). The chain's CDR3 is CASSSLDGLAGIYNEQFF. The CDR3 nucleotides read TGTGCCAGCAGCTCACTAGATGGACTAGCGGGGATCTACAATGAGCAGTTCTTC.

The chain employs TRBV12-5 and TRBJ1-6, with 8 bases lining up with TRBD1. Germline V gives CDR1 LGHNT, CDR2 FRNRAP. V lost 1 base, J lost 7 bases, and 6 bases stayed unmatched. This CDR3 contains 16 residues. The CDR3 bases are TGTGCTAGTGGTTTGGCCGCAGGGGGCGGAAATTCACCCCTCCACTTT. As protein: CASGLAAGGGNSPLHF.

This sequence joins TRBV7-9 and TRBJ1-1; perhaps TRBD1 as D (6 bases). This CDR3 is 17 amino acids long. Germline CDR1 is SEHNR and CDR2 is FQNEAQ (reference sequence). Trimming took off 4 bases at V and 2 bases at J, with 20 bases between the two ends. The CDR3 DNA follows: TGTGCCAGCAGCTCCTCCTACGGGGGGCGCCGAAACACTGAAGCTTTCTTT. The encoded protein is CASSSSYGGRRNTEAFF.

The chain joins TRBV19 to TRBJ2-1, with D perhaps matching TRBD1 (6 bases). V was cut by 4 bases and J by 4 bases, with 8 bases left in between. The CDR3 runs to 13 residues. Germline V gene sequence: CDR1 LNHDA, CDR2 SQIVND (reference sequence). The CDR3 DNA reads TGTGCCAGTAGTAGAGGACAGTACAATGAGCAGTTCTTC. Protein: CASSRGQYNEQFF.

The gene calls are TRBV7-9 and TRBJ1-1; TRBD1 is a possible D gene (5 bases). This CDR3 contains 13 residues. From germline, CDR1 is SEHNR and CDR2 FQNEAQ (reference sequence). Trimming shortened V by 1 base and J by 8 bases, and 11 bases separated the two germline ends. CDR3 loop: CASSLGSGGEAFF. The CDR3 region has the DNA TGTGCCAGCAGCTTAGGTTCCGGGGGGGAAGCTTTCTTT.

CDR3 bases: TGTGCCAGCAGTTTAACTACAGGGGCGGCGAACACTGAAGCTTTCTTT. Translating gives CASSLTTGAANTEAFF. This chain uses TRBV6-5 with TRBJ1-1, with TRBD1 identical over 7 bases. The J segment lost 1 base and the V segment lost 4 bases, leaving 9 bases of the junction unmatched. Germline CDR1 MNHEY, CDR2 SVGAGI. The CDR3 length is 16 residues.

The V call is TRBV2, the J call TRBJ2-1, with TRBD1 matching 11 bases. Germline V gene sequence: CDR1 SNHLY, CDR2 FYNNEI. Trimming removed 6 bases from V and 7 bases from J; junction bases left unmatched: 5. The CDR3 contains 14 residues. The CDR3 reads CASSYRDRGNEQFF. The CDR3 DNA sequence: TGTGCCAGCAGCTACCGGGACAGGGGGAATGAGCAGTTCTTC. Complete variable domain (other parts from reference TRBV2 and TRBJ2-1): EPEVTQTPSHQVTQMGQEVILRCVPISNHLYFYWYRQILGQKVEFLVSFYNNEISEKSEIFDDQFSVERPDGSNFTLKIRSTKLEDSAMYFCASSYRDRGNEQFFGPGTRLTVL.

This chain joins TRBV7-9 and TRBJ2-5, with D perhaps matching TRBD2 (5 bases). This CDR3 region has 13 residues. Germline loops: CDR1 SEHNR, CDR2 FQNEAQ (reference sequence). Trimming shortened V by 1 base and J by 6 bases, and 9 bases separated the two germline ends. The CDR3 reads CASSLVLEKTQYF. The DNA for the CDR3 is TGTGCCAGCAGCTTAGTACTAGAAAAGACCCAGTACTTC.

This clone showed up just a few times. The chain carries TRBV14 and TRBJ1-2; possible D gene TRBD1, 5 bases. The length of the CDR3 is 14 residues. The germline CDR1 and CDR2 sequences are SGHDN and FVKESK. Trimming took off 0 bases at V and 5 bases at J, with 10 bases between the two ends. The CDR3 sequence: CASSQDLSGYGYTF. In DNA form, the CDR3 reads TGTGCCAGCAGCCAAGACTTATCAGGGTATGGCTACACCTTC.

V gene TRBV15 combines with J gene TRBJ2-1; D possibly corresponds to TRBD1 (6 bases). The germline CDR1 and CDR2 sequences are LNHNV and YYDKDF (reference sequence). CDR3 length equals 23 residues. V was clipped by 0 bases and J by 6 bases, with 36 bases between them. DNA of the CDR3: TGTGCCACCAGCAGAGATCGGACAGCGGATGAGTTCTGGAGCGAAGTAAACCTCAATGAGCAGTTCTTC. It translates to CATSRDRTADEFWSEVNLNEQFF.

This clone was observed a handful of times. The chain couples TRBV27 to TRBJ1-6; D is possibly TRBD1 (5 bases). The CDR3 sequence is 14 residues long. Germline CDR1 MNHEY, CDR2 SMNVEV (reference sequence). V dropped 5 bases and J dropped 9 bases, with 14 bases sitting between them. CDR3 in amino acids: CASSLRGEGSPLHF. The CDR3 DNA reads as TGTGCCAGCAGTCTCCGGGGGGAAGGTTCACCCCTCCACTTT.

This clone was picked up one time. This sequence joins TRBV6-6 and TRBJ2-2, with D maybe TRBD1 (5 bases). Germline V gene lookup returns CDR1 MNHNY and CDR2 SVGAGI (reference sequence). The CDR3 contains 14 residues. V lost 6 bases and J lost 3, with 11 bases in between. The CDR3 DNA sequence: TGTGCCAGCAGACCTGACAGAGACACCGGGGAGCTGTTTTTT. This gives the protein CASRPDRDTGELFF.

This chain connects TRBV13 to TRBJ1-1; no clear D gene. The V and J ends lost 5 bases and 5 bases respectively, with 18 bases between them. The germline gives CDR1 PRHDT, CDR2 FYEKMQ (reference sequence). The CDR3 runs 15 residues. CDR3 sequence reads: CASSPHFLSVTEAFF. The DNA of the CDR3 is TGTGCCAGCAGCCCCCACTTCTTATCTGTGACTGAAGCTTTCTTT.